A selection of T cell receptor beta chains follows, all from one sample in a study of regulatory T cells in long-lasting Graves disease. A single record per CDR3 protein comes from TCRdb applying MiXCR to the multiplex PCR reads. The sample shows about 290,000 distinct CDR3 sequences, 22% of them seen only once. This specimen consisted of peripheral blood mononuclear cells (PBMCs), obtained when the disease was refractory, from a patient treated with antithyroid drugs. The receptors shown here come from a female donor with Graves disease. Each CDR3 is given with its conserved first and last residue. A D gene is named only where the DNA matches it firmly. Clone size is not always given. Where it is, it says once, few, many or a class for expanded clones.

cdr3_nt cdr3_aa clone_size d_call j_call v_call
TGCAGTGCCCCTTTGACGCAGAATCAGCCCCAGCATTTT CSAPLTQNQPQHF many . TRBJ1-5 TRBV20-1
TGTGCCTGGAGTGTACTTAAAGGAGGGGAGCTGTTTTTT CAWSVLKGGELFF . . TRBJ2-2 TRBV30
TGTGCCAGCAGTCGACAGGTCTCTGGGGCCAACGTCCTGACTTTC CASSRQVSGANVLTF . . TRBJ2-6 TRBV12-3/TRBV12-4
TGTGCCAGCAGACCCGGGACAGGGGTACTTGGGGACACTGAAGCTTTCTTT CASRPGTGVLGDTEAFF many TRBD1 TRBJ1-1 TRBV28
TGTGCCAGCAGTTCCGCGGACAGGGCCGCTAATTCACCCCTCCACTTT CASSSADRAANSPLHF many TRBD1 TRBJ1-6 TRBV6-9
TGTGCCAGCGGGAGATACGAGCAGTACTTC CASGRYEQYF many . TRBJ2-7 TRBV5-6
TGTGCCTGGAGTATCGCGGGAGTAGGGTACCCCTACGAGCAGTACTTC CAWSIAGVGYPYEQYF . TRBD2 TRBJ2-7 TRBV30
TGTGCCAGCAGCTTGTCTTTCCCTTCGGGGAAAGATTCACCCCTCCACTTT CASSLSFPSGKDSPLHF few . TRBJ1-6 TRBV5-4
TGTGCCAGCTCACCGGACAGGGGAGGCTACACCTTC CASSPDRGGYTF many TRBD1 TRBJ1-2 TRBV18
TGTGCCAGCAGCCCAGGCACTAGCGGGAGATACGGGGAGCTGTTTTTT CASSPGTSGRYGELFF many TRBD2 TRBJ2-2 TRBV11-2
TGTGCCAGCAGCTTACTACGAGAGACCCAGTACTTC CASSLLRETQYF many . TRBJ2-5 TRBV7-9
TGTGCCAGCAGCTGGGGGGGTGAGGGCGGGACCCAGTACTTC CASSWGGEGGTQYF many TRBD2 TRBJ2-5 TRBV7-8
TGTGCCAGCAGCCAAGATCTGGCGGGACAGGGGCGATACCCCCAAGCCAAAAACATTCAGTACTTC CASSQDLAGQGRYPQAKNIQYF . TRBD1 TRBJ2-4 TRBV4-2
TGTGCCAGCAGTTACCCAAGGGACCGCCATGAAGCTTTCTTT CASSYPRDRHEAFF . . TRBJ1-1 TRBV6-2/TRBV6-3
TGCAGCGTTCCCGAAGTGGTAGGGACCCAGTACTTC CSVPEVVGTQYF few . TRBJ2-5 TRBV29-1
TGTGCCTGGAGTGACGGACAGGACACTGAAGCTTTCTTT CAWSDGQDTEAFF many TRBD1 TRBJ1-1 TRBV30
TGTGCCAGCAGGACTAGCGGGAGAGGGGAAGAGACCCAGTACTTC CASRTSGRGEETQYF many TRBD2 TRBJ2-5 TRBV28
TGTGCCAGCAGCCAAGAGGCACTAATGGGGTCCTACAATGAGCAGTTCTTC CASSQEALMGSYNEQFF . . TRBJ2-1 TRBV3-1
TGTGCCAGCTCACCAGGAGCCTTGAACACTGAAGCTTTCTTT CASSPGALNTEAFF . . TRBJ1-1 TRBV18
TGTGCCGTGACTAGCGGGAGGGATGAGCAGTTCTTC CAVTSGRDEQFF . TRBD2 TRBJ2-1 TRBV7-8
TGTGCCAGCAGCCCAATAGGAGACAGGGACAATCAGCCCCAGCATTTT CASSPIGDRDNQPQHF many TRBD1 TRBJ1-5 TRBV27
TGCGCCACTGTCTCGTGGGACCAAGCCTACGAGCAGTACTTC CATVSWDQAYEQYF . . TRBJ2-7 TRBV5-1
TGTGCCACCCGACAGTATGACCCGGGACAGGGAAGTCGTAGGTACTTC CATRQYDPGQGSRRYF . TRBD1 TRBJ2-7 TRBV27
TGTGCCAGCAGCTTAGCCTCAACAGTTGGGACTAGCGTCTCCTACGAGCAGTACTTC CASSLASTVGTSVSYEQYF . TRBD2 TRBJ2-7 TRBV7-2
TGTGCCAGCAGTGAACTTTCACCCCTCCACTTT CASSELSPLHF . . TRBJ1-6 TRBV6-1
TGTGCCATCAGTGAGTCGTGGGGCTCCTACGAGCAGTACTTC CAISESWGSYEQYF many . TRBJ2-7 TRBV10-3
TGTGCCAGCAGTTTTTATAATGAGCAGTTCTTC CASSFYNEQFF . . TRBJ2-1 TRBV28
TGCGCCAGCAGCCAAAGCCAGGACTGGAACTATGGCTACACCTTC CASSQSQDWNYGYTF . . TRBJ1-2 TRBV4-3
TGTGCCAGCAGAGCCTCCTACGAGCAGTACTTC CASRASYEQYF many . TRBJ2-7 TRBV6-1
TGTGCCACCCTTCGGGAAGGGGAACCCTACGAGCAGTACTTC CATLREGEPYEQYF . . TRBJ2-7 TRBV6-1
TGTGCCAGCAGCCACAGGACTAGCCCCTACGAGCAGTACTTC CASSHRTSPYEQYF few TRBD2 TRBJ2-7 TRBV14
TGTGCCAGCAGCCGGGGACGGGTAAGCGAGCAGTACTTC CASSRGRVSEQYF . . TRBJ2-7 TRBV11-1
TGCGCCAGCAGCTCTGCTAGCGGGAGAAAATACGAGCAGTACTTC CASSSASGRKYEQYF few TRBD2 TRBJ2-7 TRBV5-1
TGTGCCAGCGGCTCGGGACTAGCGGGAGTGTTCACCGGGGAGCTGTTTTTT CASGSGLAGVFTGELFF many TRBD2 TRBJ2-2 TRBV12-3/TRBV12-4
TGTGCCACCAGTGACCAGGTTGGTCCAGATACGCAGTATTTT CATSDQVGPDTQYF . . TRBJ2-3 TRBV24-1
TGTGCCAGCAGTCACTTAGCGGGAGCGAGGTACAATGAGCAGTTCTTC CASSHLAGARYNEQFF . TRBD2 TRBJ2-1 TRBV12-3/TRBV12-4
TGTGCCAGCAGTTCCCCAGGGACTAGCGGGAGGTATGGTCAGTACTTC CASSSPGTSGRYGQYF many TRBD2 TRBJ2-4 TRBV28
TGTGCCAGCAGTGCACCGGGACAAACCTACGAGCAGTACTTC CASSAPGQTYEQYF many . TRBJ2-7 TRBV28
TGTGCCAGCAGCATGGCAGCAGGGCAGTTCTTC CASSMAAGQFF . . TRBJ2-1 TRBV7-9
TGTGCCAGCTCACCTACTAGTAAAGAGACCCAGTACTTC CASSPTSKETQYF many . TRBJ2-5 TRBV18
TGTGCCAGCAGCTCACAGGGCCTGGTGGACACTGAAGCTTTCTTT CASSSQGLVDTEAFF many . TRBJ1-1 TRBV11-1
TGTGCCAGCAGTTACACCTCTGGGGACAAAAGATACTACGAGCAGTACTTC CASSYTSGDKRYYEQYF . . TRBJ2-7 TRBV6-5
TGTGCCAGCAGGAACGGGGGGAGACCCTACGAGCAGTACTTC CASRNGGRPYEQYF . TRBD2 TRBJ2-7 TRBV6-2/TRBV6-3
TGTGCCAGCAGTGTACAGAAGATCTACGAGCAGTACTTC CASSVQKIYEQYF many . TRBJ2-7 TRBV28
TGTGCCAGCTTTGGGGGCCACGAGCAGTACTTC CASFGGHEQYF many . TRBJ2-7 TRBV7-9
TGTGCCAGCAGTTACCGGGACAGGATCTACGAGCAGTACTTC CASSYRDRIYEQYF . TRBD1 TRBJ2-7 TRBV28
TGTGCCAGCAGCTTAGGGTATGACGCCTCCGCCTACGAGCAGTACTTC CASSLGYDASAYEQYF many . TRBJ2-7 TRBV7-2
TGTGCCAGCAGCTCTCGGACAGGGGGCTACAATGAGCAGTTCTTC CASSSRTGGYNEQFF . TRBD1 TRBJ2-1 TRBV7-9
TGTGCCAGCAGCCTTGCCCCCCGCGGAGACACCATATATTTT CASSLAPRGDTIYF many . TRBJ1-3 TRBV28
TGTGCCAGCAGTTTATTTGGGGGTAACGGGGAGCTGTTTTTT CASSLFGGNGELFF few . TRBJ2-2 TRBV28
TGTGCCAGCAGTGAAATGGGGACATTAGGAAGTAGCACAGATACGCAGTATTTT CASSEMGTLGSSTDTQYF once . TRBJ2-3 TRBV6-1
TGTGCCAGCAGTTTCGGGGGCGTAGGGTCCTACGAGCAGTACTTC CASSFGGVGSYEQYF . . TRBJ2-7 TRBV6-5
TGCAGTGCTAGAGATCAAGGTCTCTACCGGGCTGACTATGGCTACACCTTC CSARDQGLYRADYGYTF . . TRBJ1-2 TRBV20-1